These 13 T cell receptor beta chains share one sample of origin, sequenced in a study of T cells after yellow fever vaccination. TCRdb used MiXCR to reprocess the 5' RACE reads, holding one entry per CDR3 protein. Of around 310,000 distinct CDR3 sequences listed, about 4% are singletons. Sequencing was performed on PBMCs, taken 5 days after the yellow fever booster vaccination. These receptors came from a man younger than 35 who received the YFV17D yellow fever vaccine.

This clonotype was observed a handful of times. The chain links TRBV27 to TRBJ2-1, with TRBD2 matching 9 bases. The CDR3 has 16 amino acids. With 0 bases clipped from V and 4 bases from J, the junction kept 4 bases outside the gene matches. CDR1 is MNHEY and CDR2 is SMNVEV in the germline V gene (reference sequence). The CDR3 sequence: CASSLSRGGGYNEQFF. CDR3 bases: TGTGCCAGCAGTTTATCCCGCGGGGGGGGTTACAATGAGCAGTTCTTC.

The chain recombines TRBV20-1 with TRBJ1-2, with D hard to call. The CDR3 totals 11 residues. Germline values: CDR1 DFQATT, CDR2 SNEGSKA (reference sequence). V dropped 6 bases and J dropped 4 bases, with 9 bases sitting between them. CDR3 sequence: CSATAGYGYTF. Written as DNA, the CDR3 is TGCAGTGCCACGGCCGGCTATGGCTACACCTTC.

Only a few counts were recorded for this clonotype. The chain recombines TRBV7-9 with TRBJ1-2; D is undetermined. This CDR3 contains 13 residues. V was clipped by 4 bases and J by 5 bases, with 11 bases between them. The germline gives CDR1 SEHNR, CDR2 FQNEAQ (reference sequence). CDR3 loop: CASSSQTDYGYTF. DNA of the CDR3: TGTGCCAGCAGCTCCCAGACCGATTATGGCTACACCTTC.

In DNA, the CDR3 is TGTGCCAGCAGCTTACGACCTTATAATTCACCCCTCCACTTT. This gives the protein CASSLRPYNSPLHF. The chain couples TRBV7-9 to TRBJ1-6; no clear D gene. V lost 2 bases to trimming and J lost 4 bases, with 6 bases between them. The CDR3 consists of 14 residues. Germline V lookup: CDR1 SEHNR, CDR2 FQNEAQ (reference sequence).

CDR3 amino acids: CAISALGTASNEQYV. The CDR3 region has the DNA TGTGCCATCAGCGCCCTCGGGACGGCGTCAAACGAGCAGTACGTC. V is TRBV10-3 and J is TRBJ2-7, with D perhaps being TRBD1 or TRBD2 (5 bases each). Per the germline V gene, CDR1 is ENHRY and CDR2 is SYGVKD. The CDR3 loop spans 15 amino acids. V lost 6 bases to trimming and J lost 5 bases, with 20 bases between them.

This clonotype was found a few times. This chain's CDR3 is CASSEVRGAGYGYTF. The CDR3 coding sequence is TGTGCCAGCAGTGAAGTGAGAGGGGCAGGGTATGGCTACACCTTC. J is TRBJ1-2 and V is TRBV6-1, with D perhaps matching TRBD1 (5 bases). The ends were cut back, 1 base at V and 5 bases at J, with 14 bases in the middle. The CDR3 has 15 amino acids. In germline, CDR1 is MNHNS, CDR2 SASEGT.

DNA of the CDR3: TGTGCCAGCAGCTTTGGAGCGGGGGGCACCTACGAGCAGTACGTC. It yields the protein CASSFGAGGTYEQYV. This chain uses TRBV11-2 with TRBJ2-7, with 9 bases fitting TRBD2. The CDR3 is 15 residues long. V dropped 3 bases and J dropped 2; count of bases not matched to a gene: 5. The germline CDR1 and CDR2 sequences are SGHAT and FQNNGV.

This clonotype occurred a few times. V gene TRBV6-5 combines with J gene TRBJ1-5; possibly TRBD1 for D (5 bases). Trimming took 1 base from V and 5 from J, leaving 6 bases between them. This CDR3 comprises 13 residues. CDR1 is MNHEY and CDR2 is SVGAGI in the germline V gene. The CDR3 reads CASSYLQDQPQHF. The CDR3 nucleotides read TGTGCCAGCAGTTACTTACAGGATCAGCCCCAGCATTTT.

This clonotype was counted at least ten times. CDR3 in DNA: TGTGCCACCAGCAGGGCCGGGACTAGCCGGGGGGAGACCCAGTACTTC. This sequence encodes CATSRAGTSRGETQYF. The rearrangement joins TRBV15 to TRBJ2-5, with 9 bases that match TRBD2. The V segment lost 3 bases and the J segment 5 bases; nucleotides outside the gene matches: 10. The CDR3 contains 16 residues. Germline V gene sequence: CDR1 LNHNV, CDR2 YYDKDF (reference sequence).

This rearrangement joins TRBV7-2 to TRBJ2-5; TRBD1 matches at 11 bases. Germline values: CDR1 SGHTA, CDR2 FQGNSA. The V segment lost 3 bases and the J segment 0 bases; nucleotides outside the gene matches: 6. The CDR3 length is 17 residues. CDR3 residues: CASSLIGTGGYQETQYF. CDR3 bases: TGTGCCAGCAGCTTGATCGGGACAGGGGGTTACCAAGAGACCCAGTACTTC.

The V gene is TRBV7-2, the J gene TRBJ1-1; D is ambiguous. The CDR3 contains 13 residues. The V gene's germline CDR1 is SGHTA and CDR2 FQGNSA. V gave up 1 base and J gave up 3 bases, with 6 bases separating them. The CDR3 sequence: CASSLVWDTEAFF. The CDR3 bases are TGTGCCAGCAGCTTAGTCTGGGACACTGAAGCTTTCTTT.

This clonotype was observed a handful of times. The rearrangement joins TRBV7-9 to TRBJ1-5, with D hard to call. V lost 1 base and J 4 bases, leaving 8 bases between the germline ends. CDR3 length: 14 amino acids. Germline V gene sequence: CDR1 SEHNR, CDR2 FQNEAQ (reference sequence). The CDR3 nucleotides read TGTGCCAGCAGCTTAGAACAGACAAATCAGCCCCAGCATTTT. It yields the protein CASSLEQTNQPQHF. The variable domain in full, completed from reference TRBV7-9 and TRBJ1-5, reads DTGVSQNPRHKITKRGQNVTFRCDPISEHNRLYWYRQTLGQGPEFLTYFQNEAQLEKSRLLSDRFSAERPKGSFSTLEIQRTEQGDSAMYLCASSLEQTNQPQHFGDGTRLSIL.

The rearrangement joins TRBV12-3 or TRBV12-4 to TRBJ2-3, with 9 nucleotides matching TRBD2. CDR3 size: 17 residues. V was pared by 5 bases and J by 5 bases, with 14 bases of the junction left unmatched. CDR3 in amino acids: CASSTRGGERYRDTQYF. CDR3 nucleotide sequence: TGTGCCAGCAGTACTCGCGGGGGGGAGAGATACCGAGATACGCAGTATTTT.